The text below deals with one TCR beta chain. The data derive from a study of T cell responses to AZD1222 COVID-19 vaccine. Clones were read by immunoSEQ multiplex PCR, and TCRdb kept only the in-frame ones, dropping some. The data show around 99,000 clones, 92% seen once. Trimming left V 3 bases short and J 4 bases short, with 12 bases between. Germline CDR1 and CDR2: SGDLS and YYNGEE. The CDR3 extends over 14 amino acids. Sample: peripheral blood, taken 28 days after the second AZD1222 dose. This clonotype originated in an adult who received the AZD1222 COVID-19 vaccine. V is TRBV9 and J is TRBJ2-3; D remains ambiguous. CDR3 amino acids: CASSAIGPADTQYF. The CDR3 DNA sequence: TGTGCCAGCAGCGCGATAGGTCCGGCAGATACGCAGTATTTT.